These 27 T cell receptor beta chains were sequenced from one sample in a study of early T cells in non-severe SARS-CoV-2 infection (dated by TCRdb to 2020 to 2022). Receptor libraries were prepared by 5' RACE. The listed sequencing device is NextSeq 500. TCRdb reanalyzed the raw reads on its own, using fastp at Q25 for trimming and MiXCR for clone calling, and kept in-frame beta chains. Rows with one shared CDR3 protein collapse into an entry with the most common genes and DNA. This sample holds 86,000 or so distinct CDR3 sequences; 5.5% to 7.5% were observed only once. In total, the top ten clones hold 7.8% of the sample. The sequenced sample was whole blood. These receptors originate from an adult who was a healthcare worker with PCR-confirmed SARS-CoV-2 infection or an uninfected control (not recorded which).

This clonotype showed up many times. The CDR3 bases are TGTGCCAGCTCACCACGGTCGAGGGGCGCGAATGAGCAGTTCTTC. Its translation is CASSPRSRGANEQFF. V and J are TRBV18 and TRBJ2-1; D could derive from TRBD1 or TRBD2 (5 bases each). The CDR3 has 15 amino acids. V was trimmed by 1 base and J by 7 bases, leaving 14 bases between them. CDR1 is KGHSH, CDR2 LQKENI, per germline.

This clonotype occurred a few times. The chain carries TRBV5-1 and TRBJ2-2; a possible D gene is TRBD2 (5 bases). Germline CDR1 and CDR2: SGHRS and YFSETQ. The CDR3 length is 15 residues. Between the trimmed V and J ends, which lost 0 bases and 5 bases, there was a span of 11 bases. For the CDR3, the DNA is TGCGCCAGCAGCTTGGAGCGCTCGGGAACCGGGGAGCTGTTTTTT. This encodes CASSLERSGTGELFF. Full variable domain (remainder filled in from reference TRBV5-1 and TRBJ2-2): KAGVTQTPRYLIKTRGQQVTLSCSPISGHRSVSWYQQTPGQGLQFLFEYFSETQRNKGNFPGRFSGRQFSNSRSEMNVSTLELGDSALYLCASSLERSGTGELFFGEGSRLTVL.

This clonotype has ten or more counts. The chain couples TRBV20-1 to TRBJ2-2; a possible D gene is TRBD1 (6 bases). This CDR3 is 14 amino acids long. With 5 bases removed from V and 3 bases from J, the gap between germline ends came to 13 bases. CDR1 and CDR2 (germline): DFQATT, SNEGSKA (reference sequence). CDR3: CSALKSGDTGELFF. The CDR3 coding sequence is TGCAGTGCTCTGAAATCAGGGGACACCGGGGAGCTGTTTTTT.

This clonotype has only one observation. This rearrangement joins TRBV19 to TRBJ2-2, with TRBD1 matching 11 bases. The CDR3 has 16 residues. J gave up 4 bases and V 5 bases, and 6 bases lay outside the gene matches. Germline V gives CDR1 LNHDA, CDR2 SQIVND (reference sequence). The DNA of the CDR3 is TGTGCCAGTAGTTTCCGGGACAGGGGGTCCACCGGGGAGCTGTTTTTT. This encodes CASSFRDRGSTGELFF. Supplemented by reference TRBV19 and TRBJ2-2, the full variable domain reads DGGITQSPKYLFRKEGQNVTLSCEQNLNHDAMYWYRQDPGQGLRLIYYSQIVNDFQKGDIAEGYSVSREKKESFPLTVTSAQKNPTAFYLCASSFRDRGSTGELFFGEGSRLTVL.

This clonotype was counted only a few times. This rearrangement joins TRBV6-2 or TRBV6-3 to TRBJ2-5, with D possibly being TRBD1 (6 bases). With 2 bases removed from V and 1 base from J, the gap between germline ends came to 11 bases. Germline loops: CDR1 MNHEY, CDR2 SVGEGT. CDR3 length equals 15 residues. Here the CDR3 DNA reads TGTGCCAGCAGTTACCTGACAGGATTCCAAGAGACCCAGTACTTC. It yields the protein CASSYLTGFQETQYF.

A few counts support this clonotype. This chain links TRBV20-1 with TRBJ1-5; the D gene is possibly TRBD1 (5 bases). The V and J ends lost 0 bases and 2 bases respectively, with 14 bases between them. Per the germline V gene, CDR1 is DFQATT and CDR2 is SNEGSKA (reference sequence). CDR3 size: 16 residues. The DNA for the CDR3 is TGCAGTGCTAGAGATGGGGCGGCGGGGCGCAATCAGCCCCAGCATTTT. This gives the protein CSARDGAAGRNQPQHF.

The chain carries TRBV10-2 and TRBJ2-7; the match to TRBD2 covers 10 bases. V lost 1 base to trimming and J lost 2 bases; unmatched junction nucleotides: 2. CDR1 WSHSY and CDR2 SAAADI come from the germline V gene. The CDR3 spans 15 residues. The CDR3 protein is CASSEFLAGAYEQYF. DNA of the CDR3: TGCGCCAGCAGTGAGTTCCTAGCGGGGGCCTACGAGCAGTACTTC.

This clonotype has more than one count but fewer than ten. This chain joins TRBV7-2 and TRBJ2-5; D is possibly TRBD1 (6 bases). CDR3 length equals 14 residues. Germline values: CDR1 SGHTA, CDR2 FQGNSA. Trimming pared 1 base from V and 5 bases from J, leaving 11 bases between. CDR3 protein: CASSLVQGIETQYF. DNA for the CDR3: TGTGCCAGCAGCTTAGTTCAGGGGATTGAGACCCAGTACTTC.

In this sample, this clonotype turned up many times. The CDR3 nucleotides are TGTGCCACCATTCTCTTCACCATATATTTT. Protein product: CATILFTIYF. V and J are TRBV24-1 and TRBJ1-3; D not resolved. The CDR3 is made up of 10 amino acids. Germline CDR1 and CDR2: KGHDR and SFDVKD. Trimming pared 8 bases from V and 9 bases from J, leaving 7 bases between.

This clonotype has a handful of counts. This chain links TRBV7-2 with TRBJ1-4, with D hard to call. V lost 5 bases and J lost 0, with 7 bases in between. Germline loops: CDR1 SGHTA, CDR2 FQGNSA. The CDR3 consists of 14 residues. CDR3 in DNA: TGTGCCAGCAGCGAAGCAACAACTAATGAAAAACTGTTTTTT. Translated: CASSEATTNEKLFF.

This clonotype was found many times. The chain has TRBV28 and TRBJ2-5; unclear D gene. The CDR3 has 15 residues. Germline CDR1 and CDR2: MDHEN and SYDVKM. V was shortened by 3 bases and J by 4 bases, with 15 bases between the two germline ends. The CDR3 reads CASSLGGRFGETQYF. CDR3 in DNA: TGTGCCAGCAGTTTGGGTGGTCGGTTCGGAGAGACCCAGTACTTC. The entire variable domain, with the rest obtained from reference TRBV28 and TRBJ2-5, is as follows: DVKVTQSSRYLVKRTGEKVFLECVQDMDHENMFWYRQDPGLGLRLIYFSYDVKMKEKGDIPEGYSVSREKKERFSLILESASTNQTSMYLCASSLGGRFGETQYFGPGTRLLVL.

In DNA, the CDR3 is TGTGCCAGCAGCTTTAGGCGGGGAAGAGATACGCAGTATTTT. Protein: CASSFRRGRDTQYF. This sequence joins TRBV11-2 and TRBJ2-3, with D maybe TRBD2 (6 bases). The CDR3 is 14 residues long. Germline V gene lookup returns CDR1 SGHAT and CDR2 FQNNGV. V dropped 3 bases and J dropped 5 bases, with 12 bases sitting between them. Based on the CDR3 plus reference TRBV11-2 and TRBJ2-3, the full variable domain is EAGVAQSPRYKIIEKRQSVAFWCNPISGHATLYWYQQILGQGPKLLIQFQNNGVVDDSQLPKDRFSAERLKGVDSTLKIQPAKLEDSAVYLCASSFRRGRDTQYFGPGTRLTVL.

This clonotype came up many times. CDR3 nucleotide sequence: TGTGCCTGGAGAACCGGGACAGGGGTTTTTGGTCGCTATGGCTACACCTTC. Amino acid sequence: CAWRTGTGVFGRYGYTF. This chain links TRBV30 with TRBJ1-2; 10 nucleotides align to TRBD1. V lost 3 bases and J lost 4; bases outside the gene matches: 14. CDR3 length: 17 amino acids. The germline V gene has CDR1 GTSNPN and CDR2 SVGIG (reference sequence).

The chain links TRBV27 to TRBJ2-6; D perhaps matches TRBD1 (6 bases). Germline V gene lookup returns CDR1 MNHEY and CDR2 SMNVEV (reference sequence). This CDR3 spans 16 amino acids. Trimming cost V 5 bases and J 2 bases, with 13 bases left between them. CDR3 nucleotides: TGTGCCAGCAGTCCGACCACAGGGCCTGGGGCCAACGTCCTGACTTTC. Encoded protein: CASSPTTGPGANVLTF.

This clonotype occurred many times. The chain couples TRBV5-1 to TRBJ2-3; TRBD1 aligns across 7 bases. The CDR3 is made up of 16 amino acids. The V gene's germline CDR1 is SGHRS and CDR2 YFSETQ. V dropped 2 bases and J dropped 4; count of bases not matched to a gene: 10. CDR3 residues: CASSFLNRGSADTQYF. In DNA, the CDR3 is TGCGCCAGCAGCTTCCTGAACAGGGGTTCGGCAGATACGCAGTATTTT.

This clonotype was found a few times. V gene TRBV5-5 combines with J gene TRBJ2-3; D is tentatively TRBD1 or TRBD2 (6 bases each). Germline loops: CDR1 SGHKS, CDR2 YYEKEE (reference sequence). V lost 0 bases, J lost 5 bases, and 22 bases lay in between. The CDR3 covers 18 residues. The CDR3 protein is CASSLVVGGDTPRDTQYF. In DNA, the CDR3 is TGTGCCAGCAGCTTGGTTGTAGGAGGGGACACCCCCCGAGATACGCAGTATTTT. Full variable domain (rest looked up from reference TRBV5-5 and TRBJ2-3): DAGVTQSPTHLIKTRGQQVTLRCSPISGHKSVSWYQQVLGQGPQFIFQYYEKEERGRGNFPDRFSARQFPNYSSELNVNALLLGDSALYLCASSLVVGGDTPRDTQYFGPGTRLTVL.

This clonotype has just a few counts. The chain links TRBV29-1 to TRBJ1-2, with 9 bases that match TRBD1. The V and J ends lost 6 bases and 11 bases, in that order; junction bases with no gene match: 7. Germline V lookup: CDR1 SQVTM, CDR2 ANQGSEA. The CDR3 runs 11 residues. CDR3 loop: CSVDRGSGYTF. CDR3 in DNA: TGCAGCGTCGACAGGGGGTCTGGATACACCTTC.

This clonotype was picked up a small number of times. This chain's CDR3 is CASSASGSGSGQYF. The CDR3 DNA reads as TGTGCCAGCAGTGCCAGTGGTAGCGGGAGTGGGCAGTATTTT. The V gene is TRBV2, the J gene TRBJ2-3, with 9 bases lining up with TRBD2. Germline V gene lookup returns CDR1 SNHLY and CDR2 FYNNEI. V was clipped by 4 bases and J by 11 bases; unmatched bases: 10. CDR3 length: 14 amino acids.

This chain uses TRBV5-1 with TRBJ2-7; D not resolved. The V and J ends lost 0 bases and 2 bases respectively, with 12 bases between them. This CDR3 contains 15 residues. Looked up from germline, CDR1 is SGHRS and CDR2 is YFSETQ. DNA for the CDR3: TGCGCCAGCAGCTTGGCCGGGCTGCAGGCCTACGAGCAGTACTTC. It is translated as CASSLAGLQAYEQYF.

This clonotype was detected ten times or more. J is TRBJ2-2 and V is TRBV11-2; D may be TRBD1 or TRBD2 (5 bases each). Trimming removed 6 bases from V and 0 bases from J, with 17 bases in between. This CDR3 has 17 residues. Germline loops: CDR1 SGHAT, CDR2 FQNNGV. The CDR3 bases are TGTGCCAGCAGTACCTCGCCCGGGACCACGAACACCGGGGAGCTGTTTTTT. As protein: CASSTSPGTTNTGELFF.

This sequence joins TRBV5-1 and TRBJ1-6, with D hard to call. V lost 0 bases, J lost 6 bases, and 13 bases lay in between. The length of the CDR3 is 16 residues. Germline CDR1 is SGHRS and CDR2 is YFSETQ. The CDR3 DNA reads as TGCGCCAGCAGCTTGGGAGCAGGTGTGGGTAATTCACCCCTCCACTTT. This gives the protein CASSLGAGVGNSPLHF.

This clonotype showed up just a few times. V and J are TRBV12-3 or TRBV12-4 and TRBJ2-2, with 7 positions matching TRBD1. After removal of 6 bases from V and 1 base from J, the junction contained 5 bases not matched to a gene. The CDR3 runs 15 residues. The CDR3 reads CASRSDRENTGELFF. CDR3 bases: TGTGCCAGCAGATCTGACAGGGAGAACACCGGGGAGCTGTTTTTT.

This clonotype was seen more than once but under ten times. The rearrangement links TRBV27 to TRBJ2-1; TRBD2 agrees at 9 bases. Germline V gene sequence: CDR1 MNHEY, CDR2 SMNVEV (reference sequence). J lost 5 bases, V lost 5 bases, and 7 bases had no gene match. The CDR3 extends over 15 amino acids. The CDR3 DNA sequence: TGTGCCAGCAGTCCGAGCGGGAGGATAAACAATGAGCAGTTCTTC. Protein sequence: CASSPSGRINNEQFF.

As regards this clonotype: A much larger clone differs by one base, so this may be a read error. The V and J genes are TRBV7-2 and TRBJ2-3; D ambiguous. This CDR3 contains 12 residues. Trimming took off 2 bases at V and 5 bases at J, with 5 bases between the two ends. Germline loops: CDR1 SGHTA, CDR2 FQGNSA. The CDR3 DNA sequence: TGTGCCAGCAGCTTATTCCTAGATACGCAGTATTTT. Protein: CASSLFLDTQYF.

This clonotype was observed at least ten times. The chain links TRBV7-9 to TRBJ2-3; D remains unclear. The CDR3 has 14 amino acids. Trimming left V 1 base short and J 2 bases short, with 7 bases between. Germline-derived CDR1 and CDR2 are SEHNR and FQNEAQ (reference sequence). The CDR3 sequence is CASSLDLYTDTQYF. CDR3 coding DNA: TGTGCCAGCAGCTTAGACCTCTACACAGATACGCAGTATTTT. The complete variable domain, with remaining parts taken from reference TRBV7-9 and TRBJ2-3, reads DTGVSQNPRHKITKRGQNVTFRCDPISEHNRLYWYRQTLGQGPEFLTYFQNEAQLEKSRLLSDRFSAERPKGSFSTLEIQRTEQGDSAMYLCASSLDLYTDTQYFGPGTRLTVL.

This clonotype was seen ten or more times. V gene TRBV25-1 combines with J gene TRBJ1-2; weak D call: TRBD1 (6 bases). This CDR3 contains 15 residues. Trimming shortened V by 1 base and J by 6 bases, and 15 bases separated the two germline ends. Germline V lookup: CDR1 MGHDK, CDR2 SYGVNS. This CDR3 is CASSESRGALDGYTF. The CDR3 nucleotides read TGTGCCAGCAGTGAATCCCGGGGGGCGTTAGATGGCTACACCTTC.

CDR3 in DNA: TGTGCCAGCAGTTCCCCGGGACAGGGCGTCTACGAGCAGTACTTC. It encodes CASSSPGQGVYEQYF. The genes are TRBV6-5 and TRBJ2-7, with 9 nucleotides matching TRBD1. Trimming at V came to 4 bases and at J to 3 bases, leaving 7 bases not matched to a gene. The germline gives CDR1 MNHEY, CDR2 SVGAGI. The length of the CDR3 is 15 residues.